This T cell receptor (beta chain) stems from a study of cytomegalovirus exposure and HLA in healthy donors. Regarding the study as a whole: Follow-up analysis found HLA locus-dependent TCR association rates, highest for DRB1 and lowest for HLA-C. Being productive about 87% or about 30% of the time was typical of most TCR beta V segments in an earlier analysis. TCR beta V- and J-gene trimming, according to a later analysis, was linked to a missense DCLRE1C variant.

As to this clone: Antigen specificity is unknown.

The primer mix had 60 Vbeta and 13 Jbeta primers. Generated by immunoSEQ multiplex PCR, the TCRdb table keeps only in-frame clones and is missing some. The table has some 87,000 clones, around four fifths seen once. The V end lost 11 bases, the J end lost 1 base, and 14 bases lay between the germline ends. In germline, CDR1 is LNHDA, CDR2 SQIVND (reference sequence). CDR3 length: 13 amino acids. The J gene is TRBJ1-2, the V gene TRBV19, with a weak D call TRBD1 (5 bases). The specimen was PBMCs. This clonotype was obtained from a man younger than 45 in good health and CMV-seronegative. The CDR3 reads CASKKDSNYGYTF. The CDR3 DNA reads as TGTGCCTCAAAGAAAGACAGTAACTATGGCTACACCTTC. The complete variable domain, with remaining parts taken from reference TRBV19 and TRBJ1-2, reads DGGITQSPKYLFRKEGQNVTLSCEQNLNHDAMYWYRQDPGQGLRLIYYSQIVNDFQKGDIAEGYSVSREKKESFPLTVTSAQKNPTAFYLCASKKDSNYGYTFGSGTRLTVV.